This TCR beta chain appears in the sequencing data of a study of blood T cell repertoires in COVID-19. Per germline, CDR1 SGHVS and CDR2 FQNEAQ. The CDR3 loop spans 19 amino acids. V trimming: 4 bases; J trimming: 3 bases; junction bases outside the gene matches: 15. Profiling relied on immunoSEQ multiplex PCR, and the TCRdb table lists in-frame clones only, not all of them. The sample records 380,000 or so clones, around 87% being singletons. Specimen: PBMCs or T cells enriched from blood (not recorded which). The receptor was isolated from a man aged 30 to 39 who had recovered from COVID-19. The chain uses TRBV7-8 and TRBJ2-3; TRBD2 agrees at 11 bases. CDR3 DNA sequence: TGTGCCAGCAGCTCAAGGCTTTGGGGGCTAGCGGGGGGAACAGATACGCAGTATTTT. Protein: CASSSRLWGLAGGTDTQYF.